The 30 T cell receptor beta chains below come from one sample, sequenced in a study of T cell responses to AZD1222 COVID-19 vaccine (dated by TCRdb to the early 2020s). The library was generated by the immunoSEQ multiplex PCR assay. TCRdb limited this immuneACCESS table to in-frame rearrangements with V and J called. A share of clones is missing; checked studies link under half to unresolved V genes, and the rest is unexplained. This sample comprises roughly 200,000 clones, over 85% of them detected only once. The ten largest clones add up to around 0.97% of the sample. The sample's time point label, in plain terms: about 28 days (+/-7) after the second vaccine dose. The treatment or condition label, read with the paper, signifies: meningococcal conjugate vaccine given as trial control. The sample in question was peripheral blood, obtained 28 days after the second dose of the MenACWY control vaccine. The source is an adult who received the MenACWY meningococcal vaccine as a control.

CDR3 sequence: CASTSTGSGQPQHF. The CDR3 nucleotides read TGTGCCAGCACCTCAACAGGGTCCGGACAGCCCCAGCATTTT. V usage is TRBV28 and J usage is TRBJ1-5, with TRBD1 as a possible D gene (6 bases). CDR3 length: 14 amino acids. Trimming cost V 7 bases and J 7 bases, with 17 bases left between them. Germline V CDR1 and CDR2: MDHEN, SYDVKM.

CDR3 nucleotides: TGTGCTAGTGGTCTGGGACTAGCGATCCACAATGAGCAGTTCTTC. It translates to CASGLGLAIHNEQFF. This rearrangement joins TRBV12-5 to TRBJ2-1; 10 bases match TRBD2. The CDR3 runs to 15 residues. The V segment lost 5 bases and the J segment 5 bases; nucleotides outside the gene matches: 6. Per the germline V gene, CDR1 is LGHNT and CDR2 is FRNRAP.

The chain is built from TRBV6-2 or TRBV6-3 and TRBJ2-7, with no clear D. This CDR3 contains 15 residues. The germline CDR1 and CDR2 sequences are MNHEY and SVGEGT. Trimming cost V 2 bases and J 1 base, with 12 bases left between them. The DNA for the CDR3 is TGTGCCAGCAGTTACGGGTCAGACAATTCCTACGAGCAGTACTTC. Protein: CASSYGSDNSYEQYF.

The genes are TRBV3-1 (or the pseudogene TRBV3-2) and TRBJ1-1; D is unresolved. CDR1 LGHDT and CDR2 YNNKEL come from the germline V gene (reference sequence). Trimming cost V 1 base and J 5 bases, with 5 bases left between them. This CDR3 has 12 amino acids. The CDR3 DNA follows: TGTGCCAGCAGCCAAGCGAGTACTGAAGCTTTCTTT. This translates into CASSQASTEAFF.

J is TRBJ1-4 and V is TRBV12-3 or TRBV12-4; D is perhaps TRBD1 (5 bases). This CDR3 has 12 amino acids. The V end was cut by 6 bases, the J end by 15 bases, with 17 bases between. The CDR3 protein is CASSRMAGSLFF. In nucleotides, the CDR3 is TGTGCCAGCAGCCGGATGGCAGGGTCGTTGTTTTTT.

The chain recombines TRBV28 with TRBJ2-7; 7 bases line up with TRBD1. J lost 3 bases, V lost 4 bases, and 9 bases had no gene match. The CDR3 spans 15 residues. Germline loops: CDR1 MDHEN, CDR2 SYDVKM. CDR3 in amino acids: CASSSQRTGFYEQYF. The CDR3 DNA reads as TGTGCCAGCAGTTCCCAAAGGACAGGCTTCTACGAGCAGTACTTC.

The DNA of the CDR3 is TGTGCCAGCAGACTTCGGACATACACTGAAGCTTTCTTT. Encoded protein: CASRLRTYTEAFF. The J gene is TRBJ1-1, the V gene TRBV27; a weak D match, TRBD1 (5 bases). Germline V lookup: CDR1 MNHEY, CDR2 SMNVEV (reference sequence). Trimming stripped 6 bases from V and 3 bases from J, with 11 bases between. The CDR3 is made up of 13 amino acids.

This clone showed up just once. The V call is TRBV20-1, the J call TRBJ1-1; no definite D call. V was cut by 3 bases and J by 2 bases, with 4 bases left in between. The germline V gene encodes CDR1 DFQATT and CDR2 SNEGSKA (reference sequence). This CDR3 comprises 11 residues. The DNA of the CDR3 is TGCAGTGCTAGGGATAACACTGAAGCTTTCTTT. Residues: CSARDNTEAFF.

The rearrangement uses TRBV27 and TRBJ1-1; D remains unclear. Germline V gene sequence: CDR1 MNHEY, CDR2 SMNVEV (reference sequence). This CDR3 has 13 residues. V gave up 3 bases and J gave up 1 base, with 6 bases separating them. The CDR3 sequence: CASSFNPNTEAFF. CDR3 nucleotide sequence: TGTGCCAGCAGTTTTAATCCGAACACTGAAGCTTTCTTT.

This chain joins TRBV5-1 and TRBJ2-5; D may be TRBD1 (6 bases). This CDR3 spans 14 amino acids. Trimming took 3 bases from V and 1 from J, leaving 10 bases between them. Germline V gene lookup returns CDR1 SGHRS and CDR2 YFSETQ. The DNA of the CDR3 is TGCGCCAGCAGCTACGGACAGATCCAAGAGACCCAGTACTTC. Its translation is CASSYGQIQETQYF.

This clone was counted a single time. V is TRBV5-6 and J is TRBJ1-6; D perhaps matches TRBD1 (6 bases). The CDR3 has 16 residues. V was pared by 0 bases and J by 7 bases, with 14 bases between. Looked up from germline, CDR1 is SGHDT and CDR2 is YYEEEE. The CDR3 spells CASSLAGGAENSPLHF. Here the CDR3 DNA reads TGTGCCAGCAGCTTGGCCGGGGGGGCAGAGAATTCACCCCTCCACTTT. Based on the CDR3 plus reference TRBV5-6 and TRBJ1-6, the full variable domain is DAGVTQSPTHLIKTRGQQVTLRCSPKSGHDTVSWYQQALGQGPQFIFQYYEEEERQRGNFPDRFSGHQFPNYSSELNVNALLLGDSALYLCASSLAGGAENSPLHFGNGTRLTVT.

The chain is built from TRBV6-5 and TRBJ1-2; 7 bases map to TRBD1. J was trimmed by 8 bases and V by 5 bases; bases with no gene match: 8. The CDR3 runs to 13 residues. Germline loops: CDR1 MNHEY, CDR2 SVGAGI. The CDR3 protein is CASSTGDYGGYTF. As DNA, the CDR3 is TGTGCCAGCAGTACAGGGGATTATGGGGGCTACACCTTC.

This chain uses TRBV7-3 with TRBJ2-3; 7 bases match TRBD2. Germline V gene sequence: CDR1 SGHTA, CDR2 FQGTGA. The trim removed 1 base at V and 5 bases at J, leaving 15 bases unmatched. The CDR3 has 18 amino acids. CDR3 bases: TGTGCCAGCAGCTTAATATCGGGAGGAGTCGGGATCGGAGATACGCAGTATTTT. Translation: CASSLISGGVGIGDTQYF.

The chain recombines TRBV19 with TRBJ2-1; 8 bases agree with TRBD2. V shed 5 bases, J shed 7 bases, and the junction held 10 bases outside the gene matches. The CDR3 length is 15 residues. Germline V gene sequence: CDR1 LNHDA, CDR2 SQIVND (reference sequence). CDR3 protein: CASSPIGGVRNEQFF. In DNA form, the CDR3 reads TGTGCCAGTAGTCCCATCGGGGGGGTTCGGAATGAGCAGTTCTTC.

The chain links TRBV7-2 to TRBJ1-2; 7 nucleotides align to TRBD1. CDR3 length: 14 residues. Germline CDR1 is SGHTA and CDR2 is FQGNSA. Trimming took 4 bases from V and 7 from J; bases not matched to a gene: 9. This CDR3 is CASSSQQGTIGYTF. The DNA of the CDR3 is TGTGCCAGCAGCTCCCAACAGGGGACGATTGGCTACACCTTC.

This clone was recorded once. The V and J genes are TRBV12-3 or TRBV12-4 and TRBJ1-6, with unresolved D. Trimming took off 5 bases at V and 7 bases at J, with 6 bases between the two ends. The CDR3 length is 12 residues. The CDR3 loop reads CASSHSNSPLHF. CDR3 bases: TGTGCCAGCAGTCACAGCAATTCACCCCTCCACTTT.

V gene TRBV18 combines with J gene TRBJ1-1; the match to TRBD1 covers 7 bases. The CDR3 runs 15 residues. Trimming took 4 bases from V and 7 from J; bases not matched to a gene: 12. Germline V gives CDR1 KGHSH, CDR2 LQKENI. CDR3 DNA: TGTGCCAGCTCACTACCGGGAGGGGGCCAATATGAAGCTTTCTTT. It is translated as CASSLPGGGQYEAFF.

The chain is built from TRBV12-3 or TRBV12-4 and TRBJ1-6, with 7 bases that match TRBD1. V was clipped by 6 bases and J by 13 bases; unmatched bases: 6. This CDR3 comprises 12 residues. CDR3 loop: CASSLDRLPLHF. CDR3 sequence (DNA): TGTGCCAGCAGCTTGGACAGGCTCCCCCTCCACTTT.

The V and J genes are TRBV6-5 and TRBJ1-6, with 9 bases that match TRBD1. The junction had 5 bases not matched to a gene; V was cut back by 6 bases and J by 8 bases. The length of the CDR3 is 14 residues. In germline, CDR1 is MNHEY, CDR2 SVGAGI. The CDR3 spells CASRLQGADSPLHF. The CDR3 nucleotides read TGTGCCAGCAGGCTACAGGGGGCAGATTCACCCCTCCACTTT.

This chain links TRBV5-1 with TRBJ2-1; perhaps TRBD2 as D (6 bases). The germline V and J ends were trimmed by 5 bases and 0 bases, with 12 bases remaining between them. The CDR3 length is 15 residues. Per germline, CDR1 SGHRS and CDR2 YFSETQ. The CDR3 is CASRGSGSSYNEQFF. The DNA for the CDR3 is TGCGCCAGCAGGGGCAGCGGGTCCTCCTACAATGAGCAGTTCTTC.

This clone was counted a single time. The chain has TRBV5-1 and TRBJ2-1; 12 positions agree with TRBD1. V lost 0 bases, J lost 8 bases, and 9 bases stayed unmatched. CDR1 and CDR2 (germline): SGHRS, YFSETQ. The CDR3 consists of 17 residues. In nucleotides, the CDR3 is TGCGCCAGCAGCTTGGCGGGGACAGGGGGCGTCAGGGATGAGCAGTTCTTC. As protein: CASSLAGTGGVRDEQFF.

The rearrangement uses TRBV15 and TRBJ2-1; 7 bases match TRBD1. The length of the CDR3 is 24 residues. The germline V gene encodes CDR1 LNHNV and CDR2 YYDKDF (reference sequence). The ends lost 1 base at V and 0 bases at J; junction bases unmatched: 27. The CDR3 sequence is CATSRGPFFEGARGDGSSYNEQFF. Written as DNA, the CDR3 is TGTGCCACCAGCAGAGGACCCTTTTTTGAGGGGGCGAGAGGGGATGGTAGCTCCTACAATGAGCAGTTCTTC.

The CDR3 protein is CASSEDRTSGANVLTF. The DNA of the CDR3 is TGTGCCAGTAGTGAAGACAGGACCTCTGGGGCCAACGTCCTGACTTTC. The V and J genes are TRBV19 and TRBJ2-6, with a weak D call TRBD1 (6 bases). The CDR3 contains 16 residues. Deletions cut 5 bases from V and 0 bases from J, with 11 bases between. Germline loops: CDR1 LNHDA, CDR2 SQIVND (reference sequence). The entire variable domain, with the rest obtained from reference TRBV19 and TRBJ2-6, is as follows: DGGITQSPKYLFRKEGQNVTLSCEQNLNHDAMYWYRQDPGQGLRLIYYSQIVNDFQKGDIAEGYSVSREKKESFPLTVTSAQKNPTAFYLCASSEDRTSGANVLTFGAGSRLTVL.

The chain combines TRBV6-5 with TRBJ1-5; 7 bases are shared with TRBD1. Germline V CDR1 and CDR2: MNHEY, SVGAGI. Losses at the gene ends were 6 bases for V and 3 bases for J; bases not matched to a gene: 8. The CDR3 sequence is 15 residues long. CDR3 amino acids: CASSQTGRDNQPQHF. Here the CDR3 DNA reads TGTGCCAGCAGCCAGACAGGGAGGGACAATCAGCCCCAGCATTTT.

V gene TRBV21-1 combines with J gene TRBJ2-2; the table names TRBD1, a call not compared with the DNA. TRBV21-1 is marked as a pseudogene. This CDR3 has 17 amino acids. The CDR3 sequence is CASSPISRDRNTGELFF. The CDR3, as DNA: TGTGCCAGCAGCCCCATCTCCCGGGACAGGAACACCGGGGAGCTGTTTTTT.

This sequence joins TRBV18 and TRBJ1-3; tentative D call: TRBD1 (6 bases). The CDR3 is 14 amino acids. V was clipped by 3 bases and J by 3 bases, with 9 bases between them. Germline V gene sequence: CDR1 KGHSH, CDR2 LQKENI. Written as DNA, the CDR3 is TGTGCCAGCTCACCGGGGGCGCTTGGAAACACCATATATTTT. As protein: CASSPGALGNTIYF.

The rearrangement links TRBV24-1 to TRBJ1-2; 9 bases are a match to TRBD1. The CDR3 consists of 14 residues. The V gene's germline CDR1 is KGHDR and CDR2 SFDVKD. V shed 3 bases and J 8 bases; nucleotides not matched to a gene: 6. The CDR3 reads CATSDDGTGQGYTF. The CDR3 DNA is TGTGCCACCAGTGATGACGGGACAGGGCAGGGCTACACCTTC.

This sequence joins TRBV30 and TRBJ2-4; D gene ambiguous. Per germline, CDR1 GTSNPN and CDR2 SVGIG (reference sequence). V was pared by 1 base and J by 2 bases, with 9 bases between. This CDR3 has 14 residues. The CDR3 bases are TGTGCCTGGAGTGCTTGGCCCTCCAAAAACATTCAGTACTTC. Protein product: CAWSAWPSKNIQYF.

This clone was seen once. The CDR3 DNA is TGTGCCAGCAGTTCCAACTATGGCTACACCTTC. Its translation: CASSSNYGYTF. This sequence joins TRBV6-5 and TRBJ1-2, with unresolved D. Germline assignment: CDR1 MNHEY and CDR2 SVGAGI. Trimming cost V 4 bases and J 2 bases, with 2 bases left between them. The CDR3 sequence is 11 residues long.

J is TRBJ1-2 and V is TRBV29-1; D is uncertain. The V end lost 7 bases, the J end lost 7 bases, and 22 bases lay between the germline ends. CDR3 length equals 14 residues. CDR1 is SQVTM and CDR2 is ANQGSEA in the germline V gene. Here the CDR3 DNA reads TGCAGCGGATCAAATGGGAGGCGAGGCGGTGGCTACACCTTC. The encoded protein is CSGSNGRRGGGYTF.